This T cell receptor (beta chain) was recovered during a study of shared clonotypes between healthy human individuals. Study summary: Per donor, three plates held CD4 naive cells, three held CD4 memory, two held CD8 naive and one held CD8 memory.

Germline V gene lookup returns CDR1 SGHKS and CDR2 YYEKEE (reference sequence). CDR3 length: 15 amino acids. The V segment lost 3 bases and the J segment 3 bases; nucleotides outside the gene matches: 7. This clone was recorded once. Its antigen is not known. Profiled with immunoSEQ multiplex PCR; TCRdb holds only in-frame clones, not every one. This sample has about 690,000 clones; about 90% occur once, and the top ten carry less than 40%. Findings of the study overall: Naive CD4 clonotypes overlapped across a few donors at roughly 5.1%. It was the non-shared clonotypes that had lower generation probabilities than clonotypes shared by all four donors. Across subsets, estimated richness was generally greater for naive than for memory populations.

Sequencing used memory CD8+ T cells from PBMCs. Subset specified: CD45RO+ cells pooled with CCR7-negative TemRA cells. The rearrangement joins TRBV5-5 to TRBJ1-1, with 8 bases fitting TRBD1. The sequence was obtained from a man younger than 30 in good health. Some clones in this sample may be carry-over from other donors' samples. The CDR3 here is CASSWTGTRDTEAFF. As DNA, the CDR3 is TGTGCCAGCAGCTGGACAGGGACTCGGGACACTGAAGCTTTCTTT.